This T cell receptor beta chain was identified during a study of T cells in tuberculosis. General observations from the study: Low-affinity CD1B-GMM tetramer-binding T cells may have been missed.

After thawing and overnight rest, PBMC were stained with GMM-loaded CD1B tetramer, viability dye and anti-CD3 for sorting. C32 glucose monomycolate from Rhodococcus equi was loaded onto the CD1B tetramers. CD14-expressing monocytes were removed from PBMC before cryopreservation and sorting. CDR3 length: 13 amino acids. Trimming left V 5 bases short and J 1 base short, with 9 bases between. CDR1 and CDR2 from the germline V gene are SGDLS and YYNGEE. Measured with immunoSEQ multiplex PCR; TCRdb has only the in-frame clones, and not every one. The data contain roughly 59,000 clones, 81% of them singletons.

The clonotype was recovered from an adult woman with latent tuberculosis. This chain links TRBV9 with TRBJ2-5; D is unresolved. What was sequenced was CD1b-GMM tetramer-negative cells sorted from PBMCs. This CDR3 is CASSLRSQETQYF. In DNA form, the CDR3 reads TGTGCCAGCAGTCTACGATCCCAAGAGACCCAGTACTTC.